Following are 10 T cell receptor beta chains from one sample sequenced in a study of blood T cells in healthy people across ages. Using a J-beta primer mix together with a sample-barcoded 5' primer, a second PCR was run for roughly 6 to 12 cycles. TCRdb reprocessed the 5' RACE reads with MiXCR, giving one entry per CDR3 protein. The sample lists 1.5 million to 2 million distinct CDR3 sequences, 49% occurring once. What was sequenced was blood. The receptors derive from a woman aged 40 to 50 in good health.

The rearrangement links TRBV7-4 to TRBJ2-7; TRBD2 agrees at 8 bases. The CDR3 sequence is 16 residues long. The germline V gene encodes CDR1 SGHVT and CDR2 SQSDAQ. The V segment lost 5 bases and the J segment 3 bases; nucleotides outside the gene matches: 12. The CDR3 here is CASSPKGRAGDYEQYF. The DNA for the CDR3 is TGTGCCAGCAGCCCGAAGGGACGAGCGGGGGACTACGAGCAGTACTTC.

The rearrangement joins TRBV28 to TRBJ2-7; no definite D call. The CDR3 is made up of 13 amino acids. Germline V CDR1 and CDR2: MDHEN, SYDVKM. V lost 8 bases and J 3 bases, leaving 14 bases between the germline ends. CDR3 DNA sequence: TGTGCCAGCGCCCCCCCCGGCGGCTACGAGCAGTACTTC. As protein: CASAPPGGYEQYF.

The V gene is TRBV28, the J gene TRBJ2-5; D perhaps matches TRBD1 (5 bases). The DNA matches TRBJ2-7 better at its end, which makes the J call doubtful. Germline assignment: CDR1 MDHEN and CDR2 SYDVKM. The CDR3 has 14 residues. The CDR3 sequence is CASSSGPGLVEQYF. CDR3 nucleotides: TGTGCCAGCAGTTCAGGCCCAGGGTTGGTCGAGCAGTACTTC.

The chain uses TRBV7-2 and TRBJ1-2; a possible D gene is TRBD1 (5 bases). Trimming took 5 bases from V and 6 from J, leaving 13 bases between them. The CDR3 covers 13 residues. CDR1 and CDR2 (germline): SGHTA, FQGNSA. The CDR3, as DNA: TGTGCCAGCAGCGACGCAGGGTTGGATGGCTACACCTTC. It yields the protein CASSDAGLDGYTF.

This clonotype was picked up a small number of times. DNA for the CDR3: TGTGCCAGCAGTGAATGGGGAGGGGGCAGGAGGACCTACGAGCAGTACTTC. This encodes CASSEWGGGRRTYEQYF. The chain uses TRBV6-1 and TRBJ2-7; D is perhaps TRBD1 or TRBD2 (7 bases each). Trimming took off 2 bases at V and 2 bases at J, with 19 bases between the two ends. Per germline, CDR1 MNHNS and CDR2 SASEGT. This CDR3 has 17 amino acids.

This clonotype was found a few times. The rearrangement joins TRBV18 to TRBJ2-1; 13 positions agree with TRBD2. With 7 bases clipped from V and 6 bases from J, the junction kept 9 bases outside the gene matches. The CDR3 covers 16 residues. Germline CDR1 and CDR2: KGHSH and LQKENI. The CDR3 region is CASYLTTSGGRNEQFF. For the CDR3, the DNA is TGTGCCAGCTATCTCACGACTAGCGGGGGGCGCAATGAGCAGTTCTTC.

The V and J genes are TRBV20-1 and TRBJ2-2, with D maybe TRBD1 (6 bases). The germline CDR1 and CDR2 sequences are DFQATT and SNEGSKA (reference sequence). V lost 8 bases to trimming and J lost 2 bases, with 12 bases between them. The CDR3 is made up of 13 amino acids. CDR3 sequence: CSTYRVNTGELFF. In DNA form, the CDR3 reads TGCAGTACCTACAGGGTTAACACCGGGGAGCTGTTTTTT.

This clonotype was counted at least ten times. The V call is TRBV6-5, the J call TRBJ2-7, with D possibly TRBD1 on 6 matching bases. CDR1 is MNHEY, CDR2 SVGAGI, per germline. Between the trimmed V and J ends, which lost 6 bases and 1 base, there was a span of 7 bases. The CDR3 runs 12 residues. CDR3 sequence reads: CASSTGSYEQYF. The DNA of the CDR3 is TGTGCCAGCAGCACAGGGTCCTACGAGCAGTACTTC.

In its sample, this clonotype was seen a few times. The rearrangement uses TRBV7-8 and TRBJ1-2; unclear D gene. The CDR3 loop spans 16 amino acids. The ends were cut back, 5 bases at V and 2 bases at J, with 18 bases in the middle. From germline, CDR1 is SGHVS and CDR2 FQNEAQ. This CDR3 reads CASSPPAGPRNYGYTF. CDR3 nucleotides: TGTGCCAGCAGCCCCCCCGCGGGCCCTAGGAACTATGGCTACACCTTC.

This clonotype was seen just once. V is TRBV6-2 or TRBV6-3 and J is TRBJ2-1; D ambiguous. The CDR3 is 14 amino acids. Trimming left V 2 bases short and J 10 bases short, with 15 bases between. Germline V lookup: CDR1 MNHEY, CDR2 SVGEGT. CDR3 region: CASSYHSVPYEQFF. CDR3 sequence (DNA): TGTGCCAGCAGTTACCACTCGGTTCCCTACGAGCAGTTCTTC.